These 21 T cell receptor beta chains originate from one sample sequenced in a study of OX40 agonist ivuxolimab in advanced cancers. Repertoires were generated with immunoSEQ multiplex PCR, while TCRdb's copy carries only in-frame clones and drops some. This table has tens of thousands of clones, more than 85% appearing once. The source was CD4+ or CD8+ T cells sorted from blood, collected in a trial of the OX40 agonist ivuxolimab. These receptors were taken from an adult with an advanced solid tumor such as melanoma, head and neck, liver or kidney cancer.

For the CDR3, the DNA is TGTGCAAGTCGCTTAGGGATCAGGCCGTATGGCAATCAGCCCCAGCATTTT. Encoded protein: CASRLGIRPYGNQPQHF. V usage is TRBV12-2 and J usage is TRBJ1-5; the table's D call, TRBD1, was not checked against the DNA. TRBV12-2 is a pseudogene segment. The CDR3 loop spans 17 amino acids.

The V and J genes are TRBV2 and TRBJ1-1, with a tentative D call TRBD1 (5 bases). Trimming took 6 bases from V and 2 from J, leaving 22 bases between them. The CDR3 is 17 residues long. The germline CDR1 and CDR2 sequences are SNHLY and FYNNEI. This CDR3 reads CASRGGGPLGGNTEAFF. The CDR3 coding sequence is TGTGCCAGCAGAGGAGGAGGCCCTTTGGGGGGAAACACTGAAGCTTTCTTT.

The J gene is TRBJ1-3, the V gene TRBV7-9; possibly TRBD1 for D (5 bases). This CDR3 is 16 amino acids long. V was cut by 5 bases and J by 2 bases, with 16 bases left in between. Germline V gives CDR1 SEHNR, CDR2 FQNEAQ (reference sequence). The CDR3 spells CASSPIRAGAGNTIYF. Here the CDR3 DNA reads TGTGCCAGCAGCCCTATTAGGGCGGGGGCTGGAAACACCATATATTTT.

This chain connects TRBV6-1 to TRBJ1-5; 11 bases map to TRBD1. Germline CDR1 and CDR2: MNHNS and SASEGT. Unmatched junction bases numbered 7, after V lost 3 bases and J lost 6 bases. This CDR3 has 16 residues. CDR3 amino acids: CASSEAPGQGVQPQHF. CDR3 coding DNA: TGTGCCAGCAGTGAGGCTCCGGGACAGGGGGTTCAGCCCCAGCATTTT.

J is TRBJ2-5 and V is TRBV11-3, with 8 nucleotides matching TRBD2. The CDR3 is 15 residues long. V trimming: 2 bases; J trimming: 5 bases; junction bases outside the gene matches: 7. CDR1 is SGHNT, CDR2 YENEEA, per germline. The CDR3 reads CASSLQGGGSETQYF. CDR3 in DNA: TGTGCCAGCAGCTTACAGGGCGGGGGGTCGGAGACCCAGTACTTC.

This rearrangement joins TRBV12-5 to TRBJ2-7; 13 positions match TRBD2. V was clipped by 0 bases and J by 3 bases; unmatched bases: 11. Germline V gives CDR1 LGHNT, CDR2 FRNRAP. The CDR3 has 19 amino acids. Here the CDR3 reads CASGLVLTSGRYGDYEQYF. For the CDR3, the DNA is TGTGCTAGTGGTTTGGTACTGACTAGCGGGAGGTACGGGGACTACGAGCAGTACTTC.

This chain links TRBV6-5 with TRBJ1-6; maybe TRBD1 (5 bases). The CDR3 runs to 15 residues. Germline V gene sequence: CDR1 MNHEY, CDR2 SVGAGI. V was shortened by 2 bases and J by 9 bases, with 14 bases between the two germline ends. The DNA for the CDR3 is TGTGCCAGCAGTTACAACGCAGGGCGAGGTTCACCCCTCCACTTT. Residues: CASSYNAGRGSPLHF.

The V call is TRBV6-5, the J call TRBJ2-5; 7 positions agree with TRBD2. Germline V CDR1 and CDR2: MNHEY, SVGAGI. Trimming cost V 7 bases and J 1 base; bases outside gene matches: 6. CDR3 size: 14 residues. The CDR3 coding sequence is TGTGCCAGCACCCCCGGGGGGAGCCAAGAGACCCAGTACTTC. Translation: CASTPGGSQETQYF.

The gene calls are TRBV4-1 and TRBJ2-1; TRBD2 matches at 10 bases. CDR1 MGHRA and CDR2 YSYEKL come from the germline V gene. V lost 2 bases to trimming and J lost 2 bases; unmatched junction nucleotides: 6. The CDR3 is 17 amino acids. This CDR3 reads CASSQMESGRAYNEQFF. The CDR3 nucleotides are TGCGCCAGCAGCCAAATGGAAAGCGGGAGGGCCTACAATGAGCAGTTCTTC.

V gene TRBV7-3 combines with J gene TRBJ2-1, with TRBD2 identical over 8 bases. Germline V gene lookup returns CDR1 SGHTA and CDR2 FQGTGA. The CDR3 loop spans 15 amino acids. V was pared by 4 bases and J by 7 bases, with 9 bases of the junction left unmatched. The CDR3 here is CASSSPGTSQNEQFF. CDR3 DNA: TGTGCCAGCAGCTCCCCGGGGACTAGTCAGAATGAGCAGTTCTTC.

The chain uses TRBV6-6 and TRBJ1-1; TRBD1 might be the D (6 bases). This CDR3 region has 15 residues. With 6 bases removed from V and 0 bases from J, the gap between germline ends came to 14 bases. Germline V gene sequence: CDR1 MNHNY, CDR2 SVGAGI (reference sequence). The CDR3 region is CASRRRDTMNTEAFF. The CDR3, as DNA: TGTGCCAGCAGACGTAGGGACACTATGAACACTGAAGCTTTCTTT.

This clone was observed once. The CDR3 coding sequence is TGTGCCAGTAGTATAGGGGCGACAGGGAGCTACGAGCAGTACTTC. Translating gives CASSIGATGSYEQYF. J is TRBJ2-7 and V is TRBV19; 7 nucleotides line up with TRBD1. V trimming: 1 base; J trimming: 3 bases; junction bases outside the gene matches: 6. CDR3 size: 15 residues. Germline lookup yields CDR1 LNHDA and CDR2 SQIVND (reference sequence).

The chain has TRBV7-9 and TRBJ1-2, with D possibly being TRBD1 (5 bases). Germline V gives CDR1 SEHNR, CDR2 FQNEAQ (reference sequence). The CDR3 spans 14 residues. The ends were cut back, 4 bases at V and 0 bases at J, with 9 bases in the middle. CDR3 DNA: TGTGCCAGCAGCTGGGGACGGACTAACTATGGCTACACCTTC. It translates to CASSWGRTNYGYTF.

This clone was observed a handful of times. This chain uses TRBV19 with TRBJ1-2, with 10 bases aligning to TRBD1. Germline V gene data show CDR1 as LNHDA and CDR2 as SQIVND (reference sequence). Losses at the gene ends were 5 bases for V and 7 bases for J; bases not matched to a gene: 7. The length of the CDR3 is 14 residues. The DNA of the CDR3 is TGTGCCAGTAGTTCCGGGGACAGGGGACGTGGCTACACCTTC. Amino acid sequence: CASSSGDRGRGYTF.

The rearrangement links TRBV7-2 to TRBJ2-5, with D perhaps assigned TRBD1 or TRBD2 (5 bases each). Germline V lookup: CDR1 SGHTA, CDR2 FQGNSA. The CDR3 length is 16 residues. Trimming took 2 bases from V and 5 from J, leaving 18 bases between them. CDR3 coding DNA: TGTGCCAGCAGCTTAAGGGCGGCAGGGAGAACCGAGACCCAGTACTTC. Amino acids: CASSLRAAGRTETQYF.

Comments on this clone: Other DNA sequences in this specimen translate into the identical CDR3. This chain links TRBV14 with TRBJ1-1; D gene uncertain. This CDR3 is built from 15 residues. V was shortened by 1 base and J by 0 bases, with 9 bases between the two germline ends. Germline V lookup: CDR1 SGHDN, CDR2 FVKESK. The CDR3 spells CASSQGRLMNTEAFF. The CDR3 DNA reads as TGTGCCAGCAGCCAAGGGCGGTTAATGAACACTGAAGCTTTCTTT. The full variable domain, in which reference TRBV14 and TRBJ1-1 provide the parts outside the CDR3, is EAGVTQFPSHSVIEKGQTVTLRCDPISGHDNLYWYRRVMGKEIKFLLHFVKESKQDESGMPNNRFLAERTGGTYSTLKVQPAELEDSGVYFCASSQGRLMNTEAFFGQGTRLTVV.

The chain uses TRBV27 and TRBJ1-2, with 12 bases identical to TRBD1. The CDR3 runs to 14 residues. V gave up 6 bases and J gave up 8 bases; unmatched junction bases: 7. Germline V gene lookup returns CDR1 MNHEY and CDR2 SMNVEV (reference sequence). CDR3 loop: CASSRGQGAWGYTF. The CDR3 nucleotides are TGTGCCAGCAGCAGGGGACAGGGGGCTTGGGGCTACACCTTC.

The chain links TRBV13 to TRBJ1-5; TRBD1 agrees at 9 bases. Germline V gives CDR1 PRHDT, CDR2 FYEKMQ (reference sequence). This CDR3 is 15 amino acids long. V lost 5 bases and J lost 8; bases outside the gene matches: 10. CDR3 DNA: TGTGCCAGCAGCGAACAGGGGGCTCAGTGGAAGCCCCAGCATTTT. Translated, it gives CASSEQGAQWKPQHF.

The J gene is TRBJ1-3, the V gene TRBV6-6, with 8 bases fitting TRBD1. After removal of 6 bases from V and 0 bases from J, the junction contained 4 bases not matched to a gene. CDR1 MNHNY and CDR2 SVGAGI come from the germline V gene (reference sequence). This CDR3 has 15 residues. The CDR3 sequence: CASRGQGLSGNTIYF. For the CDR3, the DNA is TGTGCCAGCAGAGGACAGGGCCTCTCTGGAAACACCATATATTTT.

This sequence joins TRBV7-2 and TRBJ2-2; D possibly corresponds to TRBD1 (6 bases). The CDR3 is 17 residues long. Looked up from germline, CDR1 is SGHTA and CDR2 is FQGNSA. Trimming stripped 3 bases from V and 2 bases from J, with 16 bases between. CDR3 DNA: TGTGCCAGCAGCTTCGGGGTGGGCAGGGGAAACACCGGGGAGCTGTTTTTT. It codes for CASSFGVGRGNTGELFF.

The V and J genes are TRBV4-1 and TRBJ2-1; D is perhaps TRBD1 (6 bases). Looked up from germline, CDR1 is MGHRA and CDR2 is YSYEKL. The CDR3 is 18 amino acids. The germline V and J ends were trimmed by 2 bases and 0 bases, with 17 bases remaining between them. DNA for the CDR3: TGCGCCAGCAGCCAACCACCCCTCACAGGGCGCTCCTACAATGAGCAGTTCTTC. Its translation is CASSQPPLTGRSYNEQFF.